This T cell receptor beta chain is drawn from a study of T cell responses to AZD1222 COVID-19 vaccine. Clones were read by immunoSEQ multiplex PCR, and TCRdb kept only the in-frame ones, dropping some. The repertoire has approximately 80,000 clones, around 81% of them found once; the top ten carry around 20%. The sample here was peripheral blood, taken on day 0 of AZD1222 vaccination. This TCR was recovered from an adult in good health.

CDR3 sequence: CASSEPGLEKLFF. The CDR3 nucleotides are TGTGCCAGCAGTGAACCTGGGCTGGAAAAACTGTTTTTT. The V call is TRBV6-1, the J call TRBJ1-4, with D uncertain. Between the trimmed V and J ends, which lost 2 bases and 8 bases, there was a span of 9 bases. The CDR3 consists of 13 residues. Per germline, CDR1 MNHNS and CDR2 SASEGT.